The 28 T cell receptor beta chains reported below all come from one sample, sequenced in a study of T cells after posttransplantation cyclophosphamide. Sequencing used immunoSEQ multiplex PCR; TCRdb keeps in-frame clones, though not all of them. Listed for the sample are about 24,000 clones, none seen a single time. Sequenced material: PBMCs. The receptors come from a woman aged 60-75 years in good health, CMV-negative, and a related stem cell transplant donor.

This clone has ten or more counts. The chain combines TRBV5-8 with TRBJ2-3, with 11 nucleotides matching TRBD1. Looked up from germline, CDR1 is SGHTS and CDR2 is YDEGEE. The CDR3 covers 15 residues. J gave up 4 bases and V 3 bases, and 4 bases lay outside the gene matches. CDR3 sequence reads: CASSSGQGVSDTQYF. The CDR3 region has the DNA TGTGCCAGCAGCTCGGGACAGGGGGTATCAGATACGCAGTATTTT.

This clone was counted ten times or more. V gene TRBV28 combines with J gene TRBJ2-2; D is perhaps TRBD2 (7 bases). CDR3 size: 16 residues. Trimming cost V 7 bases and J 0 bases, with 15 bases left between them. Germline V gene data show CDR1 as MDHEN and CDR2 as SYDVKM. CDR3 loop: CASTSAGAPNTGELFF. The CDR3 nucleotides read TGTGCCAGCACCTCTGCGGGGGCCCCGAACACCGGGGAGCTGTTTTTT. Complete variable domain (other parts from reference TRBV28 and TRBJ2-2): DVKVTQSSRYLVKRTGEKVFLECVQDMDHENMFWYRQDPGLGLRLIYFSYDVKMKEKGDIPEGYSVSREKKERFSLILESASTNQTSMYLCASTSAGAPNTGELFFGEGSRLTVL.

This clone was observed many times. The rearrangement links TRBV19 to TRBJ2-7; 13 bases align to TRBD2. Per germline, CDR1 LNHDA and CDR2 SQIVND (reference sequence). After removal of 1 base from V and 3 bases from J, the junction contained 9 bases not matched to a gene. The CDR3 extends over 18 amino acids. The CDR3 is CASSIVGTSGTTYYEQYF. CDR3 DNA: TGTGCCAGTAGTATAGTCGGGACTAGCGGGACAACATACTACGAGCAGTACTTC.

This clone appeared a few times. The chain recombines TRBV7-8 with TRBJ2-5; no clear D gene. This CDR3 region has 12 residues. Germline CDR1 is SGHVS and CDR2 is FQNEAQ. V was cut by 2 bases and J by 5 bases, with 6 bases left in between. The CDR3, as DNA: TGTGCCAGCAGCTTAAACCGGGAGACCCAGTACTTC. Encoded protein: CASSLNRETQYF.

There are many counts of this clone. V is TRBV7-8 and J is TRBJ2-5, with 9 bases lining up with TRBD2. The CDR3 covers 14 residues. Germline lookup yields CDR1 SGHVS and CDR2 FQNEAQ. V dropped 3 bases and J dropped 2; count of bases not matched to a gene: 1. Here the CDR3 reads CASSFLAGQETQYF. CDR3 sequence (DNA): TGTGCCAGCAGCTTCCTAGCGGGGCAAGAGACCCAGTACTTC. The full variable domain, rest sourced from reference TRBV7-8 and TRBJ2-5, is GAGVSQSPRYKVAKRGQDVALRCDPISGHVSLFWYQQALGQGPEFLTYFQNEAQLDKSGLPSDRFFAERPEGSVSTLKIQRTQQEDSAVYLCASSFLAGQETQYFGPGTRLLVL.

This clone was counted at least ten times. V is TRBV5-8 and J is TRBJ2-1; TRBD1 is a possible D gene (6 bases). V shed 0 bases and J shed 4 bases, with 11 bases lying between them. This CDR3 is built from 15 residues. Germline CDR1 SGHTS, CDR2 YDEGEE. This CDR3 reads CASSLAQGLYNEQFF. The CDR3 DNA reads TGTGCCAGCAGCTTGGCCCAGGGGCTTTACAATGAGCAGTTCTTC. The full variable domain, with the rest looked up from reference TRBV5-8 and TRBJ2-1, is EAGVTQSPTHLIKTRGQQATLRCSPISGHTSVYWYQQALGLGLQFLLWYDEGEERNRGNFPPRFSGRQFPNYSSELNVNALELEDSALYLCASSLAQGLYNEQFFGPGTRLTVL.

This clone has a count of ten or more. The V gene is TRBV28, the J gene TRBJ1-2; TRBD1 agrees at 10 bases. Germline CDR1 reads MDHEN; CDR2 reads SYDVKM. Germline trimming cut 6 bases from V and 7 bases from J; bases unmatched to any gene: 8. The CDR3 sequence is 14 residues long. Here the CDR3 reads CASSTRTGGRGYTF. The CDR3 bases are TGTGCCAGCAGCACTAGGACAGGGGGACGTGGCTACACCTTC.

This clone was picked up many times. The chain links TRBV5-5 to TRBJ1-2; maybe TRBD1 (5 bases). V lost 4 bases, J lost 4 bases, and 8 bases lay in between. The CDR3 length is 12 residues. Germline values: CDR1 SGHKS, CDR2 YYEKEE (reference sequence). The CDR3 loop is CASSIDSYGYTF. The CDR3 DNA reads TGTGCCAGCAGCATTGACAGCTATGGCTACACCTTC. Looking up the rest from reference TRBV5-5 and TRBJ1-2 gives the full variable domain: DAGVTQSPTHLIKTRGQQVTLRCSPISGHKSVSWYQQVLGQGPQFIFQYYEKEERGRGNFPDRFSARQFPNYSSELNVNALLLGDSALYLCASSIDSYGYTFGSGTRLTVV.

This clone was picked up a small number of times. V and J are TRBV7-2 and TRBJ2-3; D uncertain. This CDR3 has 15 amino acids. In germline, CDR1 is SGHTA, CDR2 FQGNSA. V was cut by 1 base and J by 4 bases, with 12 bases left in between. CDR3 nucleotide sequence: TGTGCCAGCAGCTTAGGGCAGGTATACGCAGATACGCAGTATTTT. This translates into CASSLGQVYADTQYF.

At least ten counts were recorded for this clone. This sequence joins TRBV19 and TRBJ1-5; possible D gene TRBD1, 6 bases. Germline assignment: CDR1 LNHDA and CDR2 SQIVND (reference sequence). The CDR3 is 16 amino acids. V dropped 7 bases and J dropped 3 bases, with 19 bases sitting between them. The CDR3 is CASMGRGGRDNQPQHF. The CDR3 DNA follows: TGTGCCAGTATGGGAAGGGGGGGTAGGGACAATCAGCCCCAGCATTTT.

The chain links TRBV4-3 to TRBJ2-5; D might be TRBD1 (6 bases). The CDR3 runs to 16 residues. The germline V and J ends were trimmed by 0 bases and 1 base, with 12 bases remaining between them. Looked up from germline, CDR1 is LGHNA and CDR2 is YSLEER. The CDR3 here is CASSQEPLGAQETQYF. The CDR3 DNA sequence: TGCGCCAGCAGCCAAGAACCCCTGGGGGCCCAAGAGACCCAGTACTTC.

This clone was found many times. This chain connects TRBV30 to TRBJ1-1; TRBD1 aligns across 7 bases. This CDR3 has 12 residues. V lost 3 bases to trimming and J lost 6 bases; unmatched junction nucleotides: 4. Per the germline V gene, CDR1 is GTSNPN and CDR2 is SVGIG (reference sequence). CDR3 DNA: TGTGCCTGGAGCGGGGACAGAGCTGAAGCTTTCTTT. This gives the protein CAWSGDRAEAFF. Supplemented by reference TRBV30 and TRBJ1-1, the full variable domain reads SQTIHQWPATLVQPVGSPLSLECTVEGTSNPNLYWYRQAAGRGLQLLFYSVGIGQISSEVPQNLSASRPQDRQFILSSKKLLLSDSGFYLCAWSGDRAEAFFGQGTRLTVV.

This clone came up many times. The chain has TRBV6-1 and TRBJ2-3; 7 bases fit TRBD1. The trim removed 0 bases at V and 1 base at J, leaving 4 bases unmatched. Germline lookup yields CDR1 MNHNS and CDR2 SASEGT. CDR3 size: 16 residues. The CDR3 spells CASSEAKGGGTDTQYF. The DNA for the CDR3 is TGTGCCAGCAGTGAAGCGAAAGGGGGCGGCACAGATACGCAGTATTTT.

This clone was seen repeatedly, ten times or more. The chain carries TRBV10-3 and TRBJ2-3, with 8 bases matching TRBD2. The V segment lost 7 bases and the J segment 14 bases; nucleotides outside the gene matches: 17. The germline V gene encodes CDR1 ENHRY and CDR2 SYGVKD. The CDR3 length is 14 residues. CDR3 region: CAIKEGLAGQQLYF. The CDR3 DNA sequence: TGTGCCATCAAAGAAGGGCTAGCGGGCCAACAACTGTATTTT.

This sequence joins TRBV28 and TRBJ2-5, with D perhaps TRBD1 (8 bases). Germline loops: CDR1 MDHEN, CDR2 SYDVKM. There are 14 residues in the CDR3. V was shortened by 8 bases and J by 0 bases, with 13 bases between the two germline ends. CDR3 amino acids: CASLQGGYQETQYF. The CDR3 DNA reads TGTGCCAGCCTACAGGGGGGGTACCAAGAGACCCAGTACTTC.

This clone came up many times. CDR3 residues: CASSRLYNEQFF. DNA for the CDR3: TGTGCCAGCAGTCGACTGTACAATGAGCAGTTCTTC. The V call is TRBV28, the J call TRBJ2-1; D is unclear. Germline V gene sequence: CDR1 MDHEN, CDR2 SYDVKM. Trimming took 5 bases from V and 4 from J, leaving 6 bases between them. This CDR3 has 12 residues.

This clone was seen at least ten times. The chain employs TRBV28 and TRBJ1-2; no clear D. From germline, CDR1 is MDHEN and CDR2 SYDVKM. V was trimmed by 1 base and J by 2 bases, leaving 8 bases between them. The CDR3 runs 14 residues. DNA for the CDR3: TGTGCCAGCAGTTTATTCACGGTGAACTATGGCTACACCTTC. This sequence encodes CASSLFTVNYGYTF.

This clone was detected many times. The rearrangement uses TRBV4-2 and TRBJ2-1, with 14 bases identical to TRBD2. CDR1 and CDR2 (germline): LGHNA, YNFKEQ. J lost 6 bases, V lost 0 bases, and 1 base had no gene match. The CDR3 runs to 16 residues. In DNA, the CDR3 is TGTGCCAGCAGCCAAGATGGGACTAGCGGGGGCAATGAGCAGTTCTTC. Translation gives CASSQDGTSGGNEQFF.

This clone showed up many times. The chain recombines TRBV6-1 with TRBJ2-4; 11 nucleotides agree with TRBD1. Germline trimming cut 2 bases from V and 0 bases from J; bases unmatched to any gene: 12. Germline V gene data show CDR1 as MNHNS and CDR2 as SASEGT. The CDR3 runs 20 residues. The CDR3 sequence: CASSERGQGETPRAKNIQYF. CDR3 bases: TGTGCCAGCAGTGAAAGGGGACAGGGGGAGACCCCGAGAGCCAAAAACATTCAGTACTTC.

The sample holds many counts of this clone. The rearrangement joins TRBV19 to TRBJ2-5; TRBD2 matches at 7 bases. J gave up 1 base and V 7 bases, and 9 bases lay outside the gene matches. In germline, CDR1 is LNHDA, CDR2 SQIVND (reference sequence). CDR3 length equals 15 residues. The CDR3 sequence: CASTNGGGGQETQYF. CDR3 coding DNA: TGTGCCAGTACCAATGGTGGCGGGGGCCAAGAGACCCAGTACTTC.

This clone was detected many times. At one boundary the junction diverges from the germline segment, which might be a read error. The rearrangement joins TRBV6-5 to TRBJ1-2; TRBD1 aligns across 7 bases. CDR3 size: 11 residues. In germline, CDR1 is MNHEY, CDR2 SVGAGI. The DNA of the CDR3 is TGTGCCAGCAGACGAGGACAGGTTGTCGCCTTC. This encodes CASRRGQVVAF.

This clone was counted at least ten times. This chain links TRBV5-1 with TRBJ2-3; TRBD2 matches at 7 bases. With 1 base clipped from V and 4 bases from J, the junction kept 9 bases outside the gene matches. This CDR3 spans 16 amino acids. Germline V gene data show CDR1 as SGHRS and CDR2 as YFSETQ. The CDR3 bases are TGCGCCAGCAGCTTGCTCCGGGGGAGGGGATCAGATACGCAGTATTTT. This codes for CASSLLRGRGSDTQYF.

The rearrangement joins TRBV25-1 to TRBJ2-2; D call uncertain. This CDR3 is built from 11 residues. CDR1 and CDR2 (germline): MGHDK, SYGVNS. The V end lost 6 bases, the J end lost 6 bases, and 5 bases lay between the germline ends. The CDR3 loop is CASRTSGELFF. The CDR3 DNA follows: TGTGCCAGCAGGACATCCGGGGAGCTGTTTTTT.

This clone was detected ten times or more. This rearrangement joins TRBV27 to TRBJ1-3; the D gene is possibly TRBD1 (6 bases). The CDR3 contains 14 residues. Germline assignment: CDR1 MNHEY and CDR2 SMNVEV (reference sequence). Trimming took 6 bases from V and 0 from J, leaving 9 bases between them. The CDR3 DNA reads as TGTGCCAGCAGACAGGGATTCTCTGGAAACACCATATATTTT. Protein: CASRQGFSGNTIYF.

This clone was recorded at least ten times. The V and J genes are TRBV20-1 and TRBJ1-1; 9 bases fit TRBD1. This CDR3 region has 11 residues. The V gene end was trimmed by 5 bases and the J gene end by 11 bases; junction bases not matched to a gene: 6. Germline CDR1 DFQATT, CDR2 SNEGSKA (reference sequence). The CDR3 spells CSAPKQGAAFF. CDR3 DNA: TGCAGTGCTCCAAAACAGGGGGCGGCTTTCTTT.

This clone was observed many times. The chain is built from TRBV4-3 and TRBJ1-5, with 8 bases matching TRBD1. Germline loops: CDR1 LGHNA, CDR2 YSLEER. With V trimmed by 0 bases and J by 2 bases, 15 bases remained unmatched. The CDR3 has 20 residues. DNA of the CDR3: TGCGCCAGCAGCCAAGAACTCGGACAGGGTAGTTTTTACGGCAATCAGCCCCAGCATTTT. Translating gives CASSQELGQGSFYGNQPQHF.

This clone came up many times. The V call is TRBV4-2, the J call TRBJ2-3; 8 bases are shared with TRBD2. CDR3 length equals 18 residues. Germline loops: CDR1 LGHNA, CDR2 YNFKEQ. V was clipped by 0 bases and J by 0 bases; unmatched bases: 8. For the CDR3, the DNA is TGTGCCAGCAGCCAAGAGGCACTAGCGGCCCCTAGCACAGATACGCAGTATTTT. This translates into CASSQEALAAPSTDTQYF.

This clone was counted many times. The genes are TRBV5-1 and TRBJ1-1, with D perhaps TRBD1 (6 bases). Germline V gene data show CDR1 as SGHRS and CDR2 as YFSETQ. Trimming pared 3 bases from V and 1 base from J, leaving 10 bases between. The CDR3 runs 14 residues. This CDR3 reads CASSSLGQNTEAFF. The CDR3 nucleotides are TGCGCCAGCAGCTCCCTGGGACAGAACACTGAAGCTTTCTTT.